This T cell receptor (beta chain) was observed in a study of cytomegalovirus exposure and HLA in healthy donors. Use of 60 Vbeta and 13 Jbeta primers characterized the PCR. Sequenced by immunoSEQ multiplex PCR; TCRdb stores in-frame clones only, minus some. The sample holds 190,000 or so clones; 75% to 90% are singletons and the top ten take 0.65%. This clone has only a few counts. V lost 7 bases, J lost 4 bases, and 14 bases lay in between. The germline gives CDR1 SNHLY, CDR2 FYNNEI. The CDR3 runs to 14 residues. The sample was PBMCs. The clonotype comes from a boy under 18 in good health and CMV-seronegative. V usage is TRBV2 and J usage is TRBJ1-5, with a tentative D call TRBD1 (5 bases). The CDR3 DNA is TGTGCCAGCACCTCCATCGGGGGAAATCAGCCCCAGCATTTT. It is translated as CASTSIGGNQPQHF.